These T cell receptor beta chains were read from a single sample in a study of cytomegalovirus exposure and HLA in healthy donors. This table comes from immunoSEQ multiplex PCR, and its TCRdb copy is limited to in-frame clones, with some not included. This table has 90,000 to 120,000 clones, around 76% appearing once. The sequenced material came from PBMCs. The receptors were sampled from a man aged 18 to 29 in good health and CMV-seronegative. Each CDR3 is given with its conserved first and last residue. The D gene is left open where the match is weak. Part of the rows lack a size; the others show once, few, many or a class for expanded clones.

15,few,TRBJ1-5,TRBV5-1,TRBD1,TGCGCCAGCAGAATAACAGGGGACCCTAATCAGCCCCAGCATTTT,CASRITGDPNQPQHF
12,-,TRBJ1-2,TRBV15,-,TGTGCCACCAGCAGAGATCGGGGAGGCTACACCTTC,CATSRDRGGYTF
17,once,TRBJ1-6,TRBV5-5,-,TGTGCCAGCAACTCACCCCCGGGGTACGACCTAGGGTCACCCCTCCACTTT,CASNSPPGYDLGSPLHF
17,-,TRBJ1-5,TRBV18,TRBD1,TGTGCCAGCTCACCACAGAGACGGACAGGTTCGGGTCAGCCCCAGCATTTT,CASSPQRRTGSGQPQHF
14,-,TRBJ1-6,TRBV5-1,TRBD1,TGCGCCAGCAGCTGGACAGGGCATGGCTCACCCCTCCACTTT,CASSWTGHGSPLHF
15,few,TRBJ2-5,TRBV19,TRBD2,TGTGCCAGTAGTACGACTAGCGGGGCTCGGGAGACCCAGTACTTC,CASSTTSGARETQYF
12,-,TRBJ1-1,TRBV10-2,-,TGCGCCAGCATCGGGGGGCAGCGGGAAGCTTTCTTT,CASIGGQREAFF
14,-,TRBJ1-3,TRBV7-8,-,TGTGCCAGCAGCATAGAGAGCTCTGGAAACACCATATATTTT,CASSIESSGNTIYF
14,-,TRBJ2-4,TRBV7-2,-,TGTGCCAGCAGCCCCGGTATCGGCAAAAACATTCAGTACTTC,CASSPGIGKNIQYF
15,-,TRBJ2-1,TRBV5-6,-,TGTGCCAGCAGCCGGGACTTGGGAAGATCGAATGAGCAGTTCTTC,CASSRDLGRSNEQFF
15,-,TRBJ1-2,TRBV29-1,-,TGCAGCGTTGAAGAGGTCGGCGGGGGGAACGTAGGCTACACCTTC,CSVEEVGGGNVGYTF
13,-,TRBJ2-1,TRBV25-1,-,TGTGCCAGCAGTGTCTGGACCGGAGGTGAGCAGTTCTTC,CASSVWTGGEQFF
12,-,TRBJ1-2,TRBV7-2,-,TGTGCCAGCAGCCTTGGGGGGGGTGGCTACACCTTC,CASSLGGGGYTF
14,-,TRBJ2-2,TRBV13,TRBD2,TGTGCCAGCAGGGACGGGACTAGCACCGGGGAGCTGTTTTTT,CASRDGTSTGELFF
12,-,TRBJ1-1,TRBV6-6,TRBD1,TGTGCCAGCAGGGGACAGGCCCCGGGAGCTTTCTTT,CASRGQAPGAFF
13,-,TRBJ1-2,TRBV2,-,TGTGCCAGCAGATCTATGGGAGGCTATGGCTACACCTTC,CASRSMGGYGYTF
15,few,TRBJ2-5,TRBV27,-,TGTGCCAGCAGTGGCTACAGGGGAGGCAAAGAGACCCAGTACTTC,CASSGYRGGKETQYF
15,once,TRBJ2-2,TRBV5-6,-,TGTGCCAGCAGCCGGAGGGGCTTTAGTGGCGGGGAGCTGTTTTTT,CASSRRGFSGGELFF
15,-,TRBJ2-7,TRBV5-1,TRBD1,TGCGCCAGCAGCACCGGAGGGACAGGGGCACAGGAGCAGTACTTC,CASSTGGTGAQEQYF
16,-,TRBJ1-1,TRBV19,-,TGTGCCAGTACTCAAACCCGGACAGCCCAGAACACTGAAGCTTTCTTT,CASTQTRTAQNTEAFF
14,-,TRBJ2-7,TRBV14,TRBD2,TGTGCCAGCAGCCTCGTCGGGGGGGTTAACGAGCAGTACTTC,CASSLVGGVNEQYF
18,-,TRBJ2-6,TRBV5-5,TRBD1,TGTGCCAGCAGCTTGGGAGCAGGGGGCTGGGTGGGGGCCAACGTCCTGACTTTC,CASSLGAGGWVGANVLTF
16,once,TRBJ1-1,TRBV10-3,TRBD1,TGTGCCATCAGCGAAAAGGGACAGGGAACGAACACTGAAGCTTTCTTT,CAISEKGQGTNTEAFF
13,once,TRBJ1-2,TRBV5-6,TRBD1,TGTGCCAGTCATAACAGGGGGGGCAGCGGCTACACCTTC,CASHNRGGSGYTF
13,-,TRBJ1-1,TRBV7-8,-,TGTGCCAGCAGCCCAATTCTGAACACTGAAGCTTTCTTT,CASSPILNTEAFF
15,once,TRBJ2-5,TRBV4-3,TRBD2,TGCGCCAGCAGCCATGGGGGACTAGCTAGCGAGACCCAGTACTTC,CASSHGGLASETQYF
15,-,TRBJ1-3,TRBV6-5,-,TGTGCCAGCAGTTACCTGGGGGGAGGAGGAAACACCATATATTTT,CASSYLGGGGNTIYF
15,once,TRBJ2-1,TRBV4-3,-,TGCGCCAGCAGCCGTCGAAGGGGGAGCGAGAGTGAGCAGTTCTTC,CASSRRRGSESEQFF
14,-,TRBJ2-7,TRBV13,TRBD1,TGTGCCAGCAGCGGGACAGGGAGCTCCTACGAGCAGTACTTC,CASSGTGSSYEQYF
13,few,TRBJ2-7,TRBV6-5,-,TGTGCCAGCACAGGGATAAGCTCCTACGAGCAGTACTTC,CASTGISSYEQYF
15,-,TRBJ1-2,TRBV19,TRBD1,TGTGCCAGTAGTAAGGATTCCGGGACAGGGAATGGCTACACCTTC,CASSKDSGTGNGYTF
13,-,TRBJ2-7,TRBV29-1,TRBD2,TGCAGCGTCGGGACTAGTCAGGATTACGAGCAGTACTTC,CSVGTSQDYEQYF
14,-,TRBJ2-7,TRBV25-1,-,TGTGCCAGCAGCCTCCGGGGGGCGGGGTACGAGCAGTACTTC,CASSLRGAGYEQYF
13,-,TRBJ2-7,TRBV4-1,TRBD1,TGCGCCAGCAGAGGGACAGAGACCTACGAGCAGTACTTC,CASRGTETYEQYF
13,-,TRBJ1-4,TRBV15,-,TGTGCCACCAGCAGAGATGGGGGGGAAAAACTGTTTTTT,CATSRDGGEKLFF
15,-,TRBJ2-1,TRBV4-3,-,TGCGCCAGCAGCCAAGATCCGGGCGGAGGCAATGAGCAGTTCTTC,CASSQDPGGGNEQFF
12,-,TRBJ1-6,TRBV5-5,-,TGTGCCAGCACCTTCTCCGAGTCGCCCCTCCACTTT,CASTFSESPLHF
14,-,TRBJ1-1,TRBV19,TRBD1,TGTGCCAGTAGTATAAGGACAGGGGGCTCTGAAGCTTTCTTT,CASSIRTGGSEAFF
15,few,TRBJ1-6,TRBV6-1,TRBD1,TGTGCCAGCAGGGACGTTAGGGACAGGAATTCACCCCTCCACTTT,CASRDVRDRNSPLHF
17,-,TRBJ1-4,TRBV5-6,-,TGTGCCAGCACCCAATCCCGGGGACATGGGTATTCGGAAAAACTGTTTTTT,CASTQSRGHGYSEKLFF
15,few,TRBJ2-2,TRBV19,-,TGTTCCCCCGGTGGTGGGGGGAGGGGGTCCGGGGAGCTGTTTTTT,CSPGGGGRGSGELFF
14,few,TRBJ1-5,TRBV18,-,TGTGCCAGCTCACCGGACAGCGGGAGTCAGCCCCAGCATTTT,CASSPDSGSQPQHF
13,-,TRBJ2-5,TRBV18,-,TGTGCCAGCTCACCACCCTCCCAAGAGACCCAGTACTTC,CASSPPSQETQYF
14,-,TRBJ1-1,TRBV5-1,TRBD1,TGCGCCAGCAGGGAGGGACAGATCAACACTGAAGCTTTCTTT,CASREGQINTEAFF
14,-,TRBJ2-2,TRBV4-3,-,TGCGCCAGCAGCCCGGGTCATAGTGCCGGGGAGCTGTTTTTT,CASSPGHSAGELFF
14,few,TRBJ2-5,TRBV6-5,-,TGTGCCAGCAGTTACTCCCGGACTGGGGAGACCCAGTACTTC,CASSYSRTGETQYF
11,few,TRBJ2-7,TRBV4-2,-,TGTGCCAGCAGCCAATCGTACGAGCAGTACTTC,CASSQSYEQYF
15,-,TRBJ2-7,TRBV5-5,-,TGTGCCAGCAGCTTCGAGGGGGGGACAATCTACGAGCAGTACTTC,CASSFEGGTIYEQYF
15,-,TRBJ1-5,TRBV5-6,TRBD1,TGTGCCAGCACTAGAAGGGGGCATAGCAATCAGCCCCAGCATTTT,CASTRRGHSNQPQHF
15,-,TRBJ2-1,TRBV7-3,-,TGTGCCAGCAGCGACAGCCTCGCCGGGGGCAATGAGCAGTTCTTC,CASSDSLAGGNEQFF
15,-,TRBJ1-2,TRBV6-5,-,TGTGCCAGCAGTGGGGAGGGCAGGGTTTTGTTTGGCTACACCTTC,CASSGEGRVLFGYTF
14,-,TRBJ1-5,TRBV29-1,-,TGCAGCGTTCAGGACAGCTGGGGTGATCAGCCCCAGCATTTT,CSVQDSWGDQPQHF